This T cell receptor beta chain was retrieved from a study of molecular identifiers for immune sequencing clone quantification. This clonotype was seen many times. TCRdb re-analysed the PCR reads in MiXCR, keeping a single row per CDR3 protein. This table has just over 95,000 distinct CDR3 sequences, approximately 24% appearing once. Trimming cost V 7 bases and J 5 bases; bases outside gene matches: 15. Germline CDR1 and CDR2: SEHNR and FQNEAQ (reference sequence). CDR3 size: 16 residues. The TCR was taken from a human donor in good health. Some libraries in this study had Jurkat cell RNA spiked in. The chain recombines TRBV7-9 with TRBJ2-3; 7 nucleotides align to TRBD2. The source material was naive CD8+ T cells from blood, with Jurkat cell RNA spiked in. The subset here: FACS-sorted CD8+CD4-CCR7+CD45RA+ naive T cells. The CDR3 DNA reads as TGTGCCAGCACCCCGAGGAGCGGGGCTTATGGAGATACGCAGTATTTT. It translates to CASTPRSGAYGDTQYF. The full variable domain, rest sourced from reference TRBV7-9 and TRBJ2-3, is DTGVSQNPRHKITKRGQNVTFRCDPISEHNRLYWYRQTLGQGPEFLTYFQNEAQLEKSRLLSDRFSAERPKGSFSTLEIQRTEQGDSAMYLCASTPRSGAYGDTQYFGPGTRLTVL.